These 8 T cell receptor beta chains came from one sample sequenced in a study of PD-L1 blockade in urothelial cancer. As to time point: peripheral blood 6 weeks after treatment start. TCRdb's copy holds only in-frame clones and misses some; the assay was immunoSEQ multiplex PCR. Among tens of thousands of clones listed, approximately 90% were seen once. Sequencing was performed on PBMCs, taken around atezolizumab (anti-PD-L1) treatment. All receptors derive from a woman aged 80 or over with urothelial cancer.

The chain has TRBV19 and TRBJ2-3, with TRBD2 matching over 10 bases. The CDR3 is 16 amino acids. The junction had 10 bases not matched to a gene; V was cut back by 10 bases and J by 0 bases. Per the germline V gene, CDR1 is LNHDA and CDR2 is SQIVND (reference sequence). The CDR3 loop is CATTLAGVYSTDTQYF. In DNA form, the CDR3 reads TGTGCCACCACCCTAGCGGGAGTTTACAGCACAGATACGCAGTATTTT.

This chain links TRBV19 with TRBJ2-7; 7 bases match TRBD1. Germline loops: CDR1 LNHDA, CDR2 SQIVND (reference sequence). The CDR3 sequence is 13 residues long. Germline trimming cut 7 bases from V and 6 bases from J; bases unmatched to any gene: 9. The CDR3 sequence is CASTATGFGEQYF. The CDR3 DNA reads as TGTGCCAGTACCGCGACAGGGTTTGGCGAGCAGTACTTC.

This sequence joins TRBV30 and TRBJ1-1; D is undetermined. From germline, CDR1 is GTSNPN and CDR2 SVGIG (reference sequence). This CDR3 spans 13 amino acids. The V gene lost 7 bases and the J gene lost 4 bases, with 16 bases spanning the gap. CDR3 bases: TGTGCCTACAACACCCAGGCGGGCACTGAAGCTTTCTTT. Protein product: CAYNTQAGTEAFF.

V gene TRBV28 combines with J gene TRBJ1-1; 8 bases align to TRBD1. The CDR3 runs 14 residues. Trimming removed 8 bases from V and 6 bases from J; junction bases left unmatched: 11. Per the germline V gene, CDR1 is MDHEN and CDR2 is SYDVKM. Written as DNA, the CDR3 is TGTGCCAGCCGACTTCAGGGGGCGATACCTGAAGCTTTCTTT. It translates to CASRLQGAIPEAFF.

J is TRBJ2-1 and V is TRBV15; 9 nucleotides agree with TRBD2. The CDR3 is 18 residues long. Trimming took 8 bases from V and 6 from J; bases not matched to a gene: 20. The germline gives CDR1 LNHNV, CDR2 YYDKDF (reference sequence). CDR3 in DNA: TGTGCCACCCGACATGGAAGGACTAGCGATTCCGGGGCCAATGAGCAGTTCTTC. As protein: CATRHGRTSDSGANEQFF.

The V gene is TRBV29-1, the J gene TRBJ1-1; 11 bases map to TRBD1. With 3 bases clipped from V and 3 bases from J, the junction kept 9 bases outside the gene matches. CDR1 SQVTM and CDR2 ANQGSEA come from the germline V gene. There are 16 residues in the CDR3. CDR3 DNA sequence: TGCAGCGTTGATGGGGCGCGGGACAGGGGGTACACTGAAGCTTTCTTT. Its protein is CSVDGARDRGYTEAFF.

The chain links TRBV28 to TRBJ2-5, with 9 positions matching TRBD1. The CDR3 has 12 amino acids. The V gene end was trimmed by 8 bases and the J gene end by 7 bases; junction bases not matched to a gene: 5. CDR1 is MDHEN and CDR2 is SYDVKM in the germline V gene. DNA for the CDR3: TGTGCCAGCTCTGGGACAGGGCCGACCCAGTACTTC. It codes for CASSGTGPTQYF.

The rearrangement uses TRBV27 and TRBJ2-7; 9 nucleotides match TRBD1. The J segment lost 4 bases and the V segment lost 5 bases, leaving 12 bases of the junction unmatched. The germline V gene has CDR1 MNHEY and CDR2 SMNVEV (reference sequence). This CDR3 is 16 amino acids long. Here the CDR3 DNA reads TGTGCCAGCAGTCGTCCTCCCGGGACAGGGTCGTACGAGCAGTACTTC. Its protein product is CASSRPPGTGSYEQYF.